This T cell receptor beta chain was captured in a study of blood T cell repertoires in COVID-19. Background on the study: Collection of acute and convalescent COVID-19 samples took place in the United States, Italy and Spain. PBMCs, B-cell-depleted T cells, or T cells provided the cDNA or gDNA that made up the material.

This CDR3 has 14 amino acids. V shed 5 bases, J shed 6 bases, and the junction held 6 bases outside the gene matches. The V gene's germline CDR1 is SGHTA and CDR2 FQGNSA. Original processing methods: From reference gene primer amplification, estimates of nucleated cell counts were derived. Some clones are missing from TCRdb's copy, which holds only in-frame ones; the method was immunoSEQ multiplex PCR. That table furnishes V, J and clone size, whereas the DNA furnished D and trimming. The data show 100,000 to 120,000 clones, approximately 79% seen once. This chain joins TRBV7-2 and TRBJ2-2; 7 bases are a match to TRBD2. The sequenced sample was peripheral blood. This clonotype originated in a woman of 80 years or more with active or convalescent COVID-19. The CDR3 here is CASSLTSWAGELFF. The CDR3 coding sequence is TGTGCCAGCAGCCTGACTAGCTGGGCCGGGGAGCTGTTTTTT.